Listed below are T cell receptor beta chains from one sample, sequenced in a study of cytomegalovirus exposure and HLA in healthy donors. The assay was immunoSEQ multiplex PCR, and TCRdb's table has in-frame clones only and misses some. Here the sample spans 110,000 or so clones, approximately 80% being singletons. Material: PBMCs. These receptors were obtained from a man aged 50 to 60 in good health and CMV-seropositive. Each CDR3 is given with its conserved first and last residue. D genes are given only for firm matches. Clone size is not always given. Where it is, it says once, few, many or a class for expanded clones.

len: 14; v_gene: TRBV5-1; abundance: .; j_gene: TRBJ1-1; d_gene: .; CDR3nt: TGCGCCAGCAGCTCCGGCGGGGGGAGCACTGAAGCTTTCTTT; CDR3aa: CASSSGGGSTEAFF
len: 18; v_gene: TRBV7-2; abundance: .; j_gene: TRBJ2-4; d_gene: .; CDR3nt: TGTGCCAGCAGCTTAGAGTCGCGGGGACCGGTAGCCAAAAACATTCAGTACTTC; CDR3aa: CASSLESRGPVAKNIQYF
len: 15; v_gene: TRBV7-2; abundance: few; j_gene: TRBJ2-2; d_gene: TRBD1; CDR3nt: TGTGCCAGCAGTCGAGGACAGGCTTCCACCGGGGAGCTGTTTTTT; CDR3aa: CASSRGQASTGELFF
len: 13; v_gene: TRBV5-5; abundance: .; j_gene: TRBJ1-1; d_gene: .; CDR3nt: TGTGCCAGCAGCTTGGCGGGTCGTACTGAAGCTTTCTTT; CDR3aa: CASSLAGRTEAFF
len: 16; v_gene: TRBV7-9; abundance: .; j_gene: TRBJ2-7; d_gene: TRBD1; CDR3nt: TGTGCCAGCAGCTTAGATGGGACAGGGGGGAAGAACGAGCAGTACTTC; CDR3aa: CASSLDGTGGKNEQYF
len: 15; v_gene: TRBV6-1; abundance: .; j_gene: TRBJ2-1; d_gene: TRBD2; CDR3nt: TGTGCCAGCAGTGAAGGGACTAGTGCCTTGAATGAGCAGTTCTTC; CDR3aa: CASSEGTSALNEQFF
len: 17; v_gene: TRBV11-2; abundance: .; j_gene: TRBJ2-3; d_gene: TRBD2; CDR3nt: TGTGCCAGCTCAACGGGGGCTAGCGGGGGTAGCACAGATACGCAGTATTTT; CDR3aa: CASSTGASGGSTDTQYF
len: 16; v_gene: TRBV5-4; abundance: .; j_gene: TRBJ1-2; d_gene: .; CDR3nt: TGTGCCAGCACAAGAAGTCCGTCGGAAGGGGGCTATGGCTACACCTTC; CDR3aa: CASTRSPSEGGYGYTF
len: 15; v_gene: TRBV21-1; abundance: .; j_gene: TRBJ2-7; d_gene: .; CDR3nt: TGTGCCAGCAGCTCCCGATCGGACAGACCCTACGAGCAGTACTTC; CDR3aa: CASSSRSDRPYEQYF
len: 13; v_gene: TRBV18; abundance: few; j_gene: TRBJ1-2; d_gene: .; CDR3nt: TGTGCCAGCTCGTGGAACGACCGAGGTGGCTACACCTTC; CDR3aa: CASSWNDRGGYTF
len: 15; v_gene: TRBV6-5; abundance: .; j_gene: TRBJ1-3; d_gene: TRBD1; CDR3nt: TGTGCCAGCAGTTCCACAGGGGGCCATGGAAACACCATATATTTT; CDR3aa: CASSSTGGHGNTIYF
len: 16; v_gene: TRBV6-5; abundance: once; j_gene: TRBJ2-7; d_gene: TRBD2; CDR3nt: TGTGCCAGCAGTTACTCGAAGGCTAGCGGGAGCTACGAGCAGTACTTC; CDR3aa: CASSYSKASGSYEQYF
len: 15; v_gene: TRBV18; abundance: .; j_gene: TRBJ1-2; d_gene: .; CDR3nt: TGTGCCAGCTCACCGAGCCAGGTCGCCAACTATGGCTACACCTTC; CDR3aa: CASSPSQVANYGYTF
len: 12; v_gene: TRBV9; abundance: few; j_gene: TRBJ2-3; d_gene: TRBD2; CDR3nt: TGTGCCAGCAGCGTAGGTGGGACTAGTAGGTATTTT; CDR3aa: CASSVGGTSRYF
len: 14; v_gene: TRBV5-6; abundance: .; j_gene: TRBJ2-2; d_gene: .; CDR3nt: TGTGCCAGCAGCTTGCCAGGGCCCCTGAGGGAGCTGTTTTTT; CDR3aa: CASSLPGPLRELFF
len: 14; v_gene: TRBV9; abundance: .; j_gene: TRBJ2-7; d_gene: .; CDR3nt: TGTGCCAGCAGCGTGGCCGCTAGCAGCTACGAGCAGTACTTC; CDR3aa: CASSVAASSYEQYF
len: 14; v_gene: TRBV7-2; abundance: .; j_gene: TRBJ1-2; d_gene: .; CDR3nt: TGTGCCAGCAGCTTCGAGGTATTTAACTATGGCTACACCTTC; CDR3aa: CASSFEVFNYGYTF
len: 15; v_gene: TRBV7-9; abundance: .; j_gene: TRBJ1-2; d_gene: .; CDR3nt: TGTGCCAGCAGCTTAGGGGGAGTCGGGGGCTATGGCTACACCTTC; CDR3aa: CASSLGGVGGYGYTF
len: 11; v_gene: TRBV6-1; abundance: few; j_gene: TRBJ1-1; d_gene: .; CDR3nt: TGTGCCAGCAGTGATTCAGGAGAAGCTTTCTTT; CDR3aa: CASSDSGEAFF
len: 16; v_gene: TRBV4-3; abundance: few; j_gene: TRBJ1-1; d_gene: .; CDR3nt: TGCGCCAGCAGCCAAGTAGGGGCGGGGGGAATAGGGCAAGCTTTCTTT; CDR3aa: CASSQVGAGGIGQAFF
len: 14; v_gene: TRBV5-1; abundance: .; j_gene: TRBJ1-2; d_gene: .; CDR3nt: TGCGCCAGCAGCTATGGGGGCCTCTCGGATGGCTACACCTTC; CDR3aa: CASSYGGLSDGYTF
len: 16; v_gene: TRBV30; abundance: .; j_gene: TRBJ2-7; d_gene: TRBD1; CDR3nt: TGTGCCTGGAGTGTGGGGACAGGGAGGATTGGGTACGAGCAGTACTTC; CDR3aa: CAWSVGTGRIGYEQYF
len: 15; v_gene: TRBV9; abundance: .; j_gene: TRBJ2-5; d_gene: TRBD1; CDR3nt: TGTGCCAGCAATCGGGACAGGGGTAGTTTAGAGACCCAGTACTTC; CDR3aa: CASNRDRGSLETQYF
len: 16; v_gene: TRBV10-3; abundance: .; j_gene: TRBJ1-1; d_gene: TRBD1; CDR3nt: TGTGCCATCAGTGAGGGGGGCAGGGGGGAAAACACTGAAGCTTTCTTT; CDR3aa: CAISEGGRGENTEAFF
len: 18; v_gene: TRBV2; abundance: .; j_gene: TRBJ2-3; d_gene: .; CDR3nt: TGTGCCAGCAGTGAAGGTCTCTCCTCGAGGACAGGCACAGATACGCAGTATTTT; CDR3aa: CASSEGLSSRTGTDTQYF
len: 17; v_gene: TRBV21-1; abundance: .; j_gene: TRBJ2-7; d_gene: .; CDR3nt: TGTGCCAGCAGCAAACGAAAATGGTGGAGGACCTCCTACGAGCAGTACTTC; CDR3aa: CASSKRKWWRTSYEQYF
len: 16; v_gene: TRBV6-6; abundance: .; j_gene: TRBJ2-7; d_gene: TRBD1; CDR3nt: TGTGCCAGTAGTTACTTCGGGACAGGGGCGATCGACGAGCAGTACTTC; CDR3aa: CASSYFGTGAIDEQYF
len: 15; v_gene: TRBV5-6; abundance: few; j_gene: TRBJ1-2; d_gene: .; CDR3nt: TGTGCCAGCAGCTTGGCCAACGGGGATTACTATGGCTACACCTTC; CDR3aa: CASSLANGDYYGYTF
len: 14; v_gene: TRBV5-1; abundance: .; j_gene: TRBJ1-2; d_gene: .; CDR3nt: TGCGCCAGCAGAGGGGCAGCTCATAACTATGGCTACACCTTC; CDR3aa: CASRGAAHNYGYTF
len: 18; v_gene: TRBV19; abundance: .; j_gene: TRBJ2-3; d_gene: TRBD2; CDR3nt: TGTGCCAGTAGTCCCGGACTAGCGGGGGGGATGAACACAGATACGCAGTATTTT; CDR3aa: CASSPGLAGGMNTDTQYF
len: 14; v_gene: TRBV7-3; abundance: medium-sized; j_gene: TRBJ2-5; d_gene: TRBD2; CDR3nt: TGTGCCAGCAGCATTAGCGGGGGGCAAGAGACCCAGTACTTC; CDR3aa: CASSISGGQETQYF
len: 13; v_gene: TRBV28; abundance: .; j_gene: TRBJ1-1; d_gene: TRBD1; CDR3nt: TGTGCCAGCAGCCGCACAGGGGTCACTGAAGCTTTCTTT; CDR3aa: CASSRTGVTEAFF
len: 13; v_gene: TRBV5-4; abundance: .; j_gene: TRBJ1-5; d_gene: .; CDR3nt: TGTGCCAGCAGCTCTACCCCAAATCAGCCCCAGCATTTT; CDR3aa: CASSSTPNQPQHF
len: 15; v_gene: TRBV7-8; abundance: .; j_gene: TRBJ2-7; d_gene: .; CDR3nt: TGTGCCAGCAGCTTATTTATTCAGGGCCCCTACGAGCAGTACTTC; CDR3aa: CASSLFIQGPYEQYF
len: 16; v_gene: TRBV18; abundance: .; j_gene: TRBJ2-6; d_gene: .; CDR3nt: TGTGCCAGCTCACCACCTAGGGACGGGAGATCGGGAGTCCTGACTTTC; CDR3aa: CASSPPRDGRSGVLTF
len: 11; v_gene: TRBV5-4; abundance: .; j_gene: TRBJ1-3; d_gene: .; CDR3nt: TGTGCCAGCAGGGATGAGGGCACCATATATTTT; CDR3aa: CASRDEGTIYF
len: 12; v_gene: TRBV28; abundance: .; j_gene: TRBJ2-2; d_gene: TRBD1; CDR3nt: TGTGCCAGCGACCAGGGGGCCGGGGAGCTGTTTTTT; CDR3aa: CASDQGAGELFF
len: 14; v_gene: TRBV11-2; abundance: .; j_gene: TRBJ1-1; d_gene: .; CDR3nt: TGTGCCAGCAGCTTGGCGACAGCGAACACTGAAGCTTTCTTT; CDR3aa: CASSLATANTEAFF
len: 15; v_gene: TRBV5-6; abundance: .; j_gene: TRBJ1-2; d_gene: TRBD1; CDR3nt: TGTGCCAGCAGCTTGTTAGACAGGGCGATCTACGGGTACACCTTC; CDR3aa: CASSLLDRAIYGYTF
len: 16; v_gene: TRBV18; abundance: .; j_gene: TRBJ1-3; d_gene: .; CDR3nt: TGTGCCAGCTCACCCCAGGGTTTAGTAGCTGGAAACACCATATATTTT; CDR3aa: CASSPQGLVAGNTIYF
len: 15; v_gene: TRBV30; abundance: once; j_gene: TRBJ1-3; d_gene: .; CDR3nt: TGTGCCTGGACCGGGCCCGGGACTCTGGGAAACACCATATATTTT; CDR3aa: CAWTGPGTLGNTIYF
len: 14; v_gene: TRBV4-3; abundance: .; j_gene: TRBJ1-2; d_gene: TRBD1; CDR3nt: TGCGCCAGCAGCCAAGAGGCCAGGGGGCATGGCTACACCTTC; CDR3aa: CASSQEARGHGYTF
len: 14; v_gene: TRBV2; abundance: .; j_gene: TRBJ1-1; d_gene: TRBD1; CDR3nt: TGTGCCAGCAGTGGGACAGGGGGCGCGGGGGAAGCTTTCTTT; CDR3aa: CASSGTGGAGEAFF
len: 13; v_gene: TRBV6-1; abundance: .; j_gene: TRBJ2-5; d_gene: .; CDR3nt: TGTGCCAGCGTACAGACAAGGGGTTTGGAGCAGTACTTC; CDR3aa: CASVQTRGLEQYF
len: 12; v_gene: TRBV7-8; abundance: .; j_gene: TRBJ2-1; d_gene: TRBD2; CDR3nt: TGTGCCAGCAGTGCTGGGACTACGAGGTGGTTCTTC; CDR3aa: CASSAGTTRWFF
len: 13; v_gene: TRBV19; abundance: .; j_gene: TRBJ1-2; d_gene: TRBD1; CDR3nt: TGTGCCAGTAGGGGGGACAGGGGTACTGGCTACACCTTC; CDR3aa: CASRGDRGTGYTF
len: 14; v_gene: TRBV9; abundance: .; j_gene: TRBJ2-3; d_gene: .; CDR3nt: TGTGCCAGCAGCGTAGGTCAGGGAACAGATACGCAGTATTTT; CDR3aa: CASSVGQGTDTQYF
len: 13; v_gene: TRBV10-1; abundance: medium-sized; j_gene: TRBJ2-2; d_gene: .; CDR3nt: TGCGCCAGCAGTAAAGGAGAGGCCGGGGAGCTGTTTTTT; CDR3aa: CASSKGEAGELFF
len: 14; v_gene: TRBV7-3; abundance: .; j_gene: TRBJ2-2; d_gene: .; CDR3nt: TGTGCCAGCAGCGAAAGGGGCTACACCGGGGAGCTGTTTTTT; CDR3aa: CASSERGYTGELFF
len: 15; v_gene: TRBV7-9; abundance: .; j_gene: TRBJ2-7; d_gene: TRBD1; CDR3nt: TGTGCCAGCAGCTTAGTAGAGGGGACAGGGGTCGAGCAGTACTTC; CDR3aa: CASSLVEGTGVEQYF
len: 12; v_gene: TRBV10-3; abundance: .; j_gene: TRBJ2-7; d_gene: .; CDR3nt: TGTGCCATCAGGGACAGACACTACGAGCAGTACTTC; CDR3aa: CAIRDRHYEQYF
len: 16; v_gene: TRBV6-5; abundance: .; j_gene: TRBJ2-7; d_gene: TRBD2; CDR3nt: TGTGCCAGCAGTTCCCTAGGGACTACTCCCCTCCACGAGCAGTACTTC; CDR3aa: CASSSLGTTPLHEQYF
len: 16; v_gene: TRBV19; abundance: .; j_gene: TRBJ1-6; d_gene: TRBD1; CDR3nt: TGTGCCAGTAGTAGGAACGACAGGGGCTCCAATTCACCCCTCCACTTT; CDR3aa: CASSRNDRGSNSPLHF